These 27 T cell receptor beta chains share one sample of origin, sequenced in a study of blood T cell repertoires in COVID-19. Sequencing used immunoSEQ multiplex PCR; TCRdb keeps in-frame clones, though not all of them. The sample lists about 300,000 clones, around 85% occurring once. Sequenced material: PBMCs or T cells enriched from blood (not recorded which). These TCRs come from a woman in her 30s who had been exposed to COVID-19.

The chain links TRBV27 to TRBJ1-6; tentatively, D is TRBD1 (5 bases). V was pared by 5 bases and J by 7 bases, with 21 bases between. The CDR3 spans 17 residues. The germline V gene has CDR1 MNHEY and CDR2 SMNVEV (reference sequence). The CDR3 DNA sequence: TGTGCCAGCAGTCCCAATCTGGGGGGGATGGAAAATTCACCCCTCCACTTT. Its translation is CASSPNLGGMENSPLHF.

The DNA for the CDR3 is TGTGCCAGCAGCTTAGATGAGGTCCGGAAAGCTTTCTTT. Protein product: CASSLDEVRKAFF. The chain joins TRBV7-9 to TRBJ1-1; D call uncertain. The germline V and J ends were trimmed by 1 base and 9 bases, with 12 bases remaining between them. Germline V CDR1 and CDR2: SEHNR, FQNEAQ (reference sequence). The CDR3 is made up of 13 amino acids.

The chain links TRBV2 to TRBJ1-3, with a weak D call TRBD1 (5 bases). Trimming took off 8 bases at V and 0 bases at J, with 17 bases between the two ends. This CDR3 is 16 amino acids long. Germline V lookup: CDR1 SNHLY, CDR2 FYNNEI. The chain's CDR3 is CASRRMTATSGNTIYF. CDR3 bases: TGTGCCAGCCGAAGAATGACAGCCACCTCTGGAAACACCATATATTTT.

The chain employs TRBV6-5 and TRBJ1-1; D remains unclear. V was shortened by 6 bases and J by 11 bases, with 16 bases between the two germline ends. Germline V lookup: CDR1 MNHEY, CDR2 SVGAGI. The CDR3 is 12 amino acids. CDR3 nucleotide sequence: TGTGCCAGCAGGGACCGACTCGGGAGGGCTTTCTTT. Translated: CASRDRLGRAFF.

The chain links TRBV30 to TRBJ2-1, with D maybe TRBD2 (6 bases). The CDR3 is 14 amino acids. V lost 2 bases to trimming and J lost 3 bases, with 11 bases between them. In germline, CDR1 is GTSNPN, CDR2 SVGIG (reference sequence). This CDR3 reads CAWSFLGGYNEQFF. The CDR3 DNA reads TGTGCCTGGAGTTTTTTGGGGGGCTACAATGAGCAGTTCTTC.

The chain has TRBV30 and TRBJ2-1; 13 bases fit TRBD2. Trimming removed 4 bases from V and 9 bases from J; junction bases left unmatched: 6. The length of the CDR3 is 14 residues. The germline V gene has CDR1 GTSNPN and CDR2 SVGIG (reference sequence). In nucleotides, the CDR3 is TGTGCCTGGAAAAGACTAGCGGGAGGTTCTGAGCAGTTCTTC. Translated, it gives CAWKRLAGGSEQFF. Supplemented by reference TRBV30 and TRBJ2-1, the full variable domain reads SQTIHQWPATLVQPVGSPLSLECTVEGTSNPNLYWYRQAAGRGLQLLFYSVGIGQISSEVPQNLSASRPQDRQFILSSKKLLLSDSGFYLCAWKRLAGGSEQFFGPGTRLTVL.

The chain recombines TRBV28 with TRBJ2-4; a possible D gene is TRBD2 (6 bases). The CDR3 has 16 amino acids. With 2 bases removed from V and 5 bases from J, the gap between germline ends came to 16 bases. Germline values: CDR1 MDHEN, CDR2 SYDVKM. The DNA of the CDR3 is TGTGCCAGCAGTTTACGGTCAGGGAGGTTGGAAAACATTCAGTACTTC. This sequence encodes CASSLRSGRLENIQYF.

This clone was seen only a few times. This chain connects TRBV5-4 to TRBJ2-1, with D possibly matching TRBD2 (5 bases). Trimming left V 5 bases short and J 9 bases short, with 15 bases between. The CDR3 consists of 13 residues. Germline values: CDR1 SGHNT, CDR2 YYREEE (reference sequence). CDR3 sequence: CASSSTTGPEQFF. CDR3 nucleotide sequence: TGTGCCAGCAGTTCGACTACCGGTCCTGAGCAGTTCTTC.

This sequence joins TRBV5-1 and TRBJ1-1; 9 nucleotides match TRBD1. The trim removed 0 bases at V and 11 bases at J, leaving 11 bases unmatched. The CDR3 is 15 residues long. Per the germline V gene, CDR1 is SGHRS and CDR2 is YFSETQ. The CDR3: CASSLEGQGPGWAFF. CDR3 nucleotide sequence: TGCGCCAGCAGCTTGGAGGGACAGGGCCCCGGGTGGGCTTTCTTT.

V usage is TRBV6-1 and J usage is TRBJ2-7; TRBD2 matches 8 bases. CDR3 size: 14 residues. The germline gives CDR1 MNHNS, CDR2 SASEGT. After removal of 3 bases from V and 6 bases from J, the junction contained 7 bases not matched to a gene. The CDR3 is CASSEPSGPIEQYF. The CDR3 coding sequence is TGTGCCAGCAGTGAGCCTAGCGGGCCTATCGAGCAGTACTTC.

This sequence joins TRBV2 and TRBJ2-1; 10 bases fit TRBD1. With V trimmed by 8 bases and J by 6 bases, 1 base remained unmatched. The CDR3 is made up of 12 amino acids. The V gene's germline CDR1 is SNHLY and CDR2 FYNNEI. The CDR3 protein is CASWTGGNEQFF. In DNA form, the CDR3 reads TGTGCCAGCTGGACAGGGGGCAATGAGCAGTTCTTC.

The rearrangement joins TRBV28 to TRBJ2-3; 7 bases map to TRBD1. Trimming took 4 bases from V and 8 from J; bases not matched to a gene: 3. The CDR3 contains 12 residues. The germline gives CDR1 MDHEN, CDR2 SYDVKM. The CDR3 here is CASSSTGFTQYF. The CDR3 region has the DNA TGTGCCAGCAGTTCGACAGGGTTTACGCAGTATTTT.

This clone has just one count. J is TRBJ1-6 and V is TRBV5-5; D not resolved. CDR1 is SGHKS, CDR2 YYEKEE, per germline (reference sequence). The length of the CDR3 is 15 residues. Trimming removed 0 bases at V and 7 bases at J, with 11 bases between. CDR3 coding DNA: TGTGCCAGCAGCTTGGCCGGGGTTGGGAATTCACCCCTCCACTTT. Amino acid sequence: CASSLAGVGNSPLHF. Supplemented by reference TRBV5-5 and TRBJ1-6, the full variable domain reads DAGVTQSPTHLIKTRGQQVTLRCSPISGHKSVSWYQQVLGQGPQFIFQYYEKEERGRGNFPDRFSARQFPNYSSELNVNALLLGDSALYLCASSLAGVGNSPLHFGNGTRLTVT.

This chain uses TRBV12-3 or TRBV12-4 with TRBJ2-7; D unresolved. This CDR3 spans 13 amino acids. V dropped 1 base and J dropped 3 bases, with 7 bases sitting between them. This chain's CDR3 is CASSLEAYYEQYF. The CDR3 coding sequence is TGTGCCAGCAGTTTAGAAGCTTACTACGAGCAGTACTTC.

The genes are TRBV6-5 and TRBJ2-5, with 7 bases lining up with TRBD2. The germline gives CDR1 MNHEY, CDR2 SVGAGI. This CDR3 is 15 amino acids long. Losses at the gene ends were 6 bases for V and 0 bases for J; bases not matched to a gene: 7. The CDR3 bases are TGTGCCAGCAGACTGGGGGGGTACCACCAAGAGACCCAGTACTTC. Protein product: CASRLGGYHQETQYF.

This clone was observed at least ten times. This chain joins TRBV24-1 and TRBJ1-2; TRBD1 aligns across 8 bases. CDR1 KGHDR and CDR2 SFDVKD come from the germline V gene. This CDR3 has 15 amino acids. V lost 6 bases, J lost 8 bases, and 13 bases stayed unmatched. For the CDR3, the DNA is TGTGCCACCAGTTCGGAATCCGACAGGGGAGGCGGCTACACCTTC. Amino acid sequence: CATSSESDRGGGYTF.

The rearrangement joins TRBV7-3 to TRBJ2-7; 9 nucleotides agree with TRBD2. The CDR3 spans 15 residues. Germline values: CDR1 SGHTA, CDR2 FQGTGA. With 2 bases clipped from V and 0 bases from J, the junction kept 2 bases outside the gene matches. CDR3 residues: CASSLYSGSSYEQYF. CDR3 DNA: TGTGCCAGCAGCTTATATAGCGGGAGCTCCTACGAGCAGTACTTC.

This clone has a single count. This chain connects TRBV19 to TRBJ2-5, with 8 bases that match TRBD2. Germline assignment: CDR1 LNHDA and CDR2 SQIVND (reference sequence). This CDR3 is 16 amino acids long. V lost 3 bases and J lost 1; bases outside the gene matches: 7. The CDR3 nucleotides read TGTGCCAGTAGTATGGTCGCCGGGAGGGCCCAAGAGACCCAGTACTTC. It specifies CASSMVAGRAQETQYF.

This clone occurred once. This chain links TRBV30 with TRBJ2-7; 7 nucleotides line up with TRBD2. With V trimmed by 0 bases and J by 7 bases, 12 bases remained unmatched. The CDR3 loop spans 15 amino acids. Germline CDR1 and CDR2: GTSNPN and SVGIG (reference sequence). The CDR3 region is CAWSVFMGGAGEQYF. In DNA form, the CDR3 reads TGTGCCTGGAGTGTTTTTATGGGAGGGGCCGGGGAGCAGTACTTC.

In this sample, this clone turned up a few times. The chain combines TRBV5-1 with TRBJ1-2, with TRBD1 identical over 9 bases. The J segment lost 4 bases and the V segment lost 4 bases, leaving 5 bases of the junction unmatched. Germline lookup yields CDR1 SGHRS and CDR2 YFSETQ. The CDR3 covers 14 residues. CDR3 DNA: TGCGCCAGCAGCGGGGGACAGGGAGGCTATGGCTACACCTTC. Protein: CASSGGQGGYGYTF.

The rearrangement links TRBV5-4 to TRBJ1-1, with D possibly matching TRBD1 (5 bases). The CDR3 extends over 13 amino acids. V was trimmed by 2 bases and J by 6 bases, leaving 11 bases between them. The germline V gene encodes CDR1 SGHNT and CDR2 YYREEE (reference sequence). Here the CDR3 reads CASSFDGGAEAFF. CDR3 nucleotides: TGTGCCAGCAGCTTCGATGGGGGGGCTGAAGCTTTCTTT.

This clone showed up just a few times. The rearrangement uses TRBV29-1 and TRBJ1-1; 9 bases fit TRBD1. J lost 6 bases, V lost 7 bases, and 9 bases had no gene match. The CDR3 has 13 amino acids. Germline lookup yields CDR1 SQVTM and CDR2 ANQGSEA. CDR3 in amino acids: CSAIQGAKAEAFF. The CDR3 nucleotides read TGCAGCGCTATACAGGGGGCCAAGGCTGAAGCTTTCTTT.

In nucleotides, the CDR3 is TGTGCCAGCAGTCCGCCAGGGGGCTACGAGCAGTACTTC. Translating gives CASSPPGGYEQYF. V gene TRBV28 combines with J gene TRBJ2-7; 7 bases line up with TRBD1. Germline CDR1 is MDHEN and CDR2 is SYDVKM. This CDR3 comprises 13 residues. Trimming at V came to 5 bases and at J to 3 bases, leaving 4 bases not matched to a gene.

V is TRBV11-2 and J is TRBJ2-1, with 13 bases lining up with TRBD2. V shed 10 bases, J shed 9 bases, and the junction held 9 bases outside the gene matches. Germline CDR1 is SGHAT and CDR2 is FQNNGV. CDR3 length: 14 amino acids. The CDR3 sequence is CAINWTSGGCEQFF. DNA of the CDR3: TGTGCCATCAATTGGACTAGCGGGGGCTGTGAGCAGTTCTTC.

The chain employs TRBV7-9 and TRBJ2-1, with 8 bases identical to TRBD1. This CDR3 is built from 19 residues. Per the germline V gene, CDR1 is SEHNR and CDR2 is FQNEAQ (reference sequence). With 1 base clipped from V and 9 bases from J, the junction kept 20 bases outside the gene matches. The CDR3 DNA reads as TGTGCCAGCAGCTTAGAATGGGTGACCTCGCGGCAGGGGGCGGGTGAGCAGTTCTTC. Protein sequence: CASSLEWVTSRQGAGEQFF.

V and J are TRBV4-3 and TRBJ2-3, with 9 bases fitting TRBD2. V was pared by 4 bases and J by 5 bases, with 4 bases of the junction left unmatched. Germline V gene lookup returns CDR1 LGHNA and CDR2 YSLEER. The CDR3 runs to 14 residues. The CDR3 nucleotides read TGCGCCAGCAGCCCCATGACTAGCGGAGATACGCAGTATTTT. Its translation: CASSPMTSGDTQYF.

The rearrangement links TRBV10-3 to TRBJ1-1, with D possibly being TRBD1 (5 bases). V was pared by 6 bases and J by 2 bases, with 19 bases between. CDR1 and CDR2 from the germline V gene are ENHRY and SYGVKD. The CDR3 runs to 16 residues. CDR3 residues: CAIREGLGSGNTEAFF. DNA of the CDR3: TGTGCCATCAGGGAGGGGCTAGGGTCGGGAAACACTGAAGCTTTCTTT.